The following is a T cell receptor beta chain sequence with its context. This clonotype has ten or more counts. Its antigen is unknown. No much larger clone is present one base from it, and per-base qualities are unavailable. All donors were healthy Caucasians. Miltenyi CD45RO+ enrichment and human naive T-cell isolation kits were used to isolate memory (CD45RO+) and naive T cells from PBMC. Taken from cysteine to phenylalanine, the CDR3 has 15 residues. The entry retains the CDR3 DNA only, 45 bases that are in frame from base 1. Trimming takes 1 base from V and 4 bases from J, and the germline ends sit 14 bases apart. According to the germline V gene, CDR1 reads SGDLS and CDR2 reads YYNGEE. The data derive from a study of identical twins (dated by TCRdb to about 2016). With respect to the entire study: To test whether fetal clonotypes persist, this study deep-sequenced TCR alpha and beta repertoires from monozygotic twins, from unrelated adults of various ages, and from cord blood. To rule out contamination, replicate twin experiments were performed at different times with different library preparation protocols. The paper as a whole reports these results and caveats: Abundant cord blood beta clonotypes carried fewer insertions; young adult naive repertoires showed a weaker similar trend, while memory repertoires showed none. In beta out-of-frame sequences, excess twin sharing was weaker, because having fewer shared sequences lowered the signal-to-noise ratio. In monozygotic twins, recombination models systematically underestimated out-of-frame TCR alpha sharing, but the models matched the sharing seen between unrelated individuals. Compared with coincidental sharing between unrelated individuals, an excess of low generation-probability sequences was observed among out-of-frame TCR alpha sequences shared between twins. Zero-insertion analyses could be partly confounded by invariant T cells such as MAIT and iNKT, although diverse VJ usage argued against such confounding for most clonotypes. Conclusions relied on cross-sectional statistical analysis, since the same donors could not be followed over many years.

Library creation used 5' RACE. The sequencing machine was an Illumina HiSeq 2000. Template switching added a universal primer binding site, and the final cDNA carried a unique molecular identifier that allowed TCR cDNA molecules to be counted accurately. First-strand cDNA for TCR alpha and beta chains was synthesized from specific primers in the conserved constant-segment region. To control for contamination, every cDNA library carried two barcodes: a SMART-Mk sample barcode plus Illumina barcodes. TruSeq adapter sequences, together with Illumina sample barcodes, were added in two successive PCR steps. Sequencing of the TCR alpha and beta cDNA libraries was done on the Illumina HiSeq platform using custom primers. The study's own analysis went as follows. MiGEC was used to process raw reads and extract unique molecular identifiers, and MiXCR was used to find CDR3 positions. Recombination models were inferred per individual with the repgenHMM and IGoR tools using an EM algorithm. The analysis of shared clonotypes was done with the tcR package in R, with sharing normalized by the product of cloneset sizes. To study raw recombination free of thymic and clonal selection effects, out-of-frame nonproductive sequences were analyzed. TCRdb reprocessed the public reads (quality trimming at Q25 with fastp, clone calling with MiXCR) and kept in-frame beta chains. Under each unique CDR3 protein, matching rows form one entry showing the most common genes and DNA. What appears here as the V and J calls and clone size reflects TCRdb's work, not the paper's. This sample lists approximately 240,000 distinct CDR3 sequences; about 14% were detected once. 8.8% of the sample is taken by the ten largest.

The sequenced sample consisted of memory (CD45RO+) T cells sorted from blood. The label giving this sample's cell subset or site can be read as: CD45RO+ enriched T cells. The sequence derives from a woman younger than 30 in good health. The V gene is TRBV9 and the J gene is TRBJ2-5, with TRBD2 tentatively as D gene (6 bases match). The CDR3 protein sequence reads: CASSVHPGVGETQYF. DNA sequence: TGTGCCAGCAGCGTACATCCGGGAGTGGGAGAGACCCAGTACTTC.